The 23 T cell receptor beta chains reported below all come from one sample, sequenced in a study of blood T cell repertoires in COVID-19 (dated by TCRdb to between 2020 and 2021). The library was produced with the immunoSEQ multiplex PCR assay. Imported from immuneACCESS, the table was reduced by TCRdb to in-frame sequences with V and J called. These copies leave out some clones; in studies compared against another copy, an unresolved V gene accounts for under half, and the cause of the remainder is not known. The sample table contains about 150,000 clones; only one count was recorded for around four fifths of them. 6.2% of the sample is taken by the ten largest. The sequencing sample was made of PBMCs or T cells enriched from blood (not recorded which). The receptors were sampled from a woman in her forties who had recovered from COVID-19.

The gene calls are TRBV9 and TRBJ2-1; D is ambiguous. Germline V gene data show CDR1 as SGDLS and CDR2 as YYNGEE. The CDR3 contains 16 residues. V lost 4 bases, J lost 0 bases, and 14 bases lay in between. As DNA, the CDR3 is TGTGCCAGCAGCCCGAGATCAAGCTACTCCTACAATGAGCAGTTCTTC. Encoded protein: CASSPRSSYSYNEQFF.

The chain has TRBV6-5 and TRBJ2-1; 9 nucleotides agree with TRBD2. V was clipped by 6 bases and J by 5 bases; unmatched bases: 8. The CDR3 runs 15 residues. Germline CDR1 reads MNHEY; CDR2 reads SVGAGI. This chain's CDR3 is CASSPQRGVNNEQFF. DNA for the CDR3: TGTGCCAGCAGCCCCCAGCGGGGGGTCAACAATGAGCAGTTCTTC.

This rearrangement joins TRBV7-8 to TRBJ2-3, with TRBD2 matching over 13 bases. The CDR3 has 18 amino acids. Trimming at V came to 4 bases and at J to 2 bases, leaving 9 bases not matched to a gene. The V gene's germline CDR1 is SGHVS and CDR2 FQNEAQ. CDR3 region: CASSSDRTSGGFTDTQYF. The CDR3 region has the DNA TGTGCCAGCAGCTCTGACCGGACTAGCGGGGGATTCACAGATACGCAGTATTTT.

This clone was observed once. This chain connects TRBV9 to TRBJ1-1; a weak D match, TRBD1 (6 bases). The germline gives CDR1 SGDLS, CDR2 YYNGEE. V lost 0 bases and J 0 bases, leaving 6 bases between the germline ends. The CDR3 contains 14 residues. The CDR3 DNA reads TGTGCCAGCAGCGTAGAGGGGGTGAACACTGAAGCTTTCTTT. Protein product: CASSVEGVNTEAFF.

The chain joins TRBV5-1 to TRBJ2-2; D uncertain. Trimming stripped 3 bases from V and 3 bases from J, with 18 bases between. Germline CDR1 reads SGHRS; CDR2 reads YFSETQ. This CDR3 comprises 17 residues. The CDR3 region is CASSSGYSASDTGELFF. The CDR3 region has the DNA TGCGCCAGCAGCTCCGGATACAGTGCCTCGGACACCGGGGAGCTGTTTTTT.

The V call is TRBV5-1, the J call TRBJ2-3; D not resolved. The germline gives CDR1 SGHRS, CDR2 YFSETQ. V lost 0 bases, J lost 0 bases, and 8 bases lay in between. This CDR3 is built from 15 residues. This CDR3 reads CASSLDGRSTDTQYF. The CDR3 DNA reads TGCGCCAGCAGCTTGGATGGCAGAAGCACAGATACGCAGTATTTT.

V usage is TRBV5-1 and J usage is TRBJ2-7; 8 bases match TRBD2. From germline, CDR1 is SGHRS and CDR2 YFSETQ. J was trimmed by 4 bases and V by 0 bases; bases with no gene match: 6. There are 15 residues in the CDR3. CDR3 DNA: TGCGCCAGCAGCTTGGAAAGCGGGGGTAGGTACGAGCAGTACTTC. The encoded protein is CASSLESGGRYEQYF.

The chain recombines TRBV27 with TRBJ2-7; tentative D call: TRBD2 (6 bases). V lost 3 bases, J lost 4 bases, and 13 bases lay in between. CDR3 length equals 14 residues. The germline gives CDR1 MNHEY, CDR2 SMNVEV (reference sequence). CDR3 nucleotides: TGTGCCAGCAGTTTGGGCATCGGGAGTTACGAGCAGTACTTC. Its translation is CASSLGIGSYEQYF.

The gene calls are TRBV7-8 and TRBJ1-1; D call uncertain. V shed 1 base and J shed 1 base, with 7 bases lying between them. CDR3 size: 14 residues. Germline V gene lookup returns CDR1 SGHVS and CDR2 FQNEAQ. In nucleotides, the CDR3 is TGTGCCAGCAGCTTAGGACAAACGAACACTGAAGCTTTCTTT. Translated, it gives CASSLGQTNTEAFF.

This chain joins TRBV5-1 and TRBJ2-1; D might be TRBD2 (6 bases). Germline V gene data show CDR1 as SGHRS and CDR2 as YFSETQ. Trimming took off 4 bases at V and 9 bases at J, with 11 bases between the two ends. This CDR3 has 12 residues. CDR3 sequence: CASSPTRGEQFF. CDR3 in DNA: TGCGCCAGCAGCCCGACTAGGGGTGAGCAGTTCTTC.

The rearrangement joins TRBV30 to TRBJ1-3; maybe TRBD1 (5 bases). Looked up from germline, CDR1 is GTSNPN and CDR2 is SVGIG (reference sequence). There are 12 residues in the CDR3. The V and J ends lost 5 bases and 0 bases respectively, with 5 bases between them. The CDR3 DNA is TGTGCCTGGGACAGCTCTGGAAACACCATATATTTT. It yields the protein CAWDSSGNTIYF. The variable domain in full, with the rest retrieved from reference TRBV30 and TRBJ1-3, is SQTIHQWPATLVQPVGSPLSLECTVEGTSNPNLYWYRQAAGRGLQLLFYSVGIGQISSEVPQNLSASRPQDRQFILSSKKLLLSDSGFYLCAWDSSGNTIYFGEGSWLTVV.

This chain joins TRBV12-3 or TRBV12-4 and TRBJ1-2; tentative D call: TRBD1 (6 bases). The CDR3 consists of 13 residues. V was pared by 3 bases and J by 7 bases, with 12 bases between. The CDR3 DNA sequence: TGTGCCAGCAGTTTTAGGGGGAGACCTGGCTACACCTTC. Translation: CASSFRGRPGYTF.

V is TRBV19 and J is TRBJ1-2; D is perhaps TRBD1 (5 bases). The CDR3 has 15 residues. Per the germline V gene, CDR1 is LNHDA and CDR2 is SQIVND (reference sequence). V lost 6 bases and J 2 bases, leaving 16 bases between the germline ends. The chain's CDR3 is CASSPQGGPNYGYTF. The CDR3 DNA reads TGTGCCAGTAGCCCTCAGGGAGGGCCGAACTATGGCTACACCTTC.

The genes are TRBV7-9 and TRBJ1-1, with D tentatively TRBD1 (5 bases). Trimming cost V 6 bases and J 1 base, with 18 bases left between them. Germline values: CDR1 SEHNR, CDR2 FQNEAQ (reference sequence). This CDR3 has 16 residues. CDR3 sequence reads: CASRPDGGGSNTEAFF. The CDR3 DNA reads TGTGCCAGCAGACCGGACGGGGGAGGATCGAACACTGAAGCTTTCTTT.

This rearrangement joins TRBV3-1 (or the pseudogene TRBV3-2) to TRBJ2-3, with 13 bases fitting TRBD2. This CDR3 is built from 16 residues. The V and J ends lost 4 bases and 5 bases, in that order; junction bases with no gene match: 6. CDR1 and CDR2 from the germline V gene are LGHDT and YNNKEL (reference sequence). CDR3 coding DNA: TGTGCCAGCAGCCTACGGACTAGCGGGGGACAAGATACGCAGTATTTT. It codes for CASSLRTSGGQDTQYF.

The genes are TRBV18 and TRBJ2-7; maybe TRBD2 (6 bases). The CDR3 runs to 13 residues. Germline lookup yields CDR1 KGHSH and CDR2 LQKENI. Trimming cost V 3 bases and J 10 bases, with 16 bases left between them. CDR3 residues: CASSPEDAGLQYF. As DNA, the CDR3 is TGTGCCAGCTCACCGGAGGACGCGGGGCTACAGTACTTC.

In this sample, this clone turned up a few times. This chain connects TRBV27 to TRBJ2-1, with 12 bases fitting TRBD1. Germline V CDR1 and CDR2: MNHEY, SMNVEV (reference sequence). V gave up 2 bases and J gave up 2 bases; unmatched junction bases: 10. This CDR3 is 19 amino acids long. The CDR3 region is CASSLVGTGGRSTYNEQFF. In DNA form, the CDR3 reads TGTGCCAGCAGTTTAGTCGGGACAGGGGGCCGGTCCACCTACAATGAGCAGTTCTTC.

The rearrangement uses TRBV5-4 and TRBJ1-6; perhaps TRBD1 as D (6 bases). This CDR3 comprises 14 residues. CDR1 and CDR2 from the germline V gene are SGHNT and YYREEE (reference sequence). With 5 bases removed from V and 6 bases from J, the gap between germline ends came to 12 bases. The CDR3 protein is CASRQDRANSPLHF. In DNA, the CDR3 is TGTGCCAGCAGACAGGACAGAGCTAATTCACCCCTCCACTTT.

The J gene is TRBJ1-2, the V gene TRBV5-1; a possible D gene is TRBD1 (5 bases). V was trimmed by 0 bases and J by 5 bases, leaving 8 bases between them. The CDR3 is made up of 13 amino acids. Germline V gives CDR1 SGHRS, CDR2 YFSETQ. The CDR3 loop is CASSLVGDYGYTF. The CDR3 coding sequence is TGCGCCAGCAGCTTGGTAGGGGATTATGGCTACACCTTC.

CDR3 nucleotide sequence: TGTGCCAGCAGCCTCTCTAGCGGGAGGGCCCAAGATACGCAGTATTTT. It is translated as CASSLSSGRAQDTQYF. V and J are TRBV7-9 and TRBJ2-3, with 12 nucleotides matching TRBD2. V trimming: 5 bases; J trimming: 5 bases; junction bases outside the gene matches: 8. CDR3 size: 16 residues. Germline-derived CDR1 and CDR2 are SEHNR and FQNEAQ (reference sequence).

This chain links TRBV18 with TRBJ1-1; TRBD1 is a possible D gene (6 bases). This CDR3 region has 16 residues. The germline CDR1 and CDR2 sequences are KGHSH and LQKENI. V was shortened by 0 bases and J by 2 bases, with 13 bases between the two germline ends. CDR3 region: CASSPPWGQPNTEAFF. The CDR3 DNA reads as TGTGCCAGCTCACCACCGTGGGGACAACCAAACACTGAAGCTTTCTTT.

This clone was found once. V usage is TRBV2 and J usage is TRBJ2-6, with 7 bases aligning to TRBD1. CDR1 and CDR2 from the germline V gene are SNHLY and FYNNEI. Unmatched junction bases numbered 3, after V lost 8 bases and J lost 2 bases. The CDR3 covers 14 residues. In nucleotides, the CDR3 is TGTGCCAGCCTAGGGGGCCCTGGGGCCAACGTCCTGACTTTC. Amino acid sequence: CASLGGPGANVLTF.

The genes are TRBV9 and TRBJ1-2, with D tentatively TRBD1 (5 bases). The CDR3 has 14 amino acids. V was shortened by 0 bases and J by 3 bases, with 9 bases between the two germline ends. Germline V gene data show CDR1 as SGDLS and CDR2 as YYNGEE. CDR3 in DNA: TGTGCCAGCAGCGTAGATGGCAGGGACTATGGCTACACCTTC. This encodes CASSVDGRDYGYTF.